A single sample gave rise to the 21 T cell receptor beta chains below, sequenced in a study of blood T cell repertoires in COVID-19. TCRdb's copy holds only in-frame clones and misses some; the assay was immunoSEQ multiplex PCR. The repertoire has 250,000 to 300,000 clones, 80% to 95% of them found once; the top ten carry approximately 1.2%. Sequenced input: PBMCs or T cells enriched from blood (not recorded which). All receptors come from a woman in her twenties or thirties who had recovered from COVID-19.

This chain links TRBV4-3 with TRBJ2-3; 9 positions match TRBD2. The CDR3 covers 16 residues. J lost 7 bases, V lost 0 bases, and 8 bases had no gene match. Germline V lookup: CDR1 LGHNA, CDR2 YSLEER. The CDR3 DNA is TGCGCCAGCAGCCAAGACCAAGCGGGAGGTATATATACGCAGTATTTT. Its protein product is CASSQDQAGGIYTQYF.

The V and J genes are TRBV2 and TRBJ2-7, with D hard to call. Germline CDR1 and CDR2: SNHLY and FYNNEI. Trimming shortened V by 2 bases and J by 3 bases, and 11 bases separated the two germline ends. CDR3 length equals 14 residues. The CDR3 DNA reads TGTGCCAGCAGTGAACGATTCCTGAGCTACGAGCAGTACTTC. Translating gives CASSERFLSYEQYF.

The rearrangement links TRBV25-1 to TRBJ2-2; TRBD1 aligns across 9 bases. CDR1 is MGHDK and CDR2 is SYGVNS in the germline V gene. The length of the CDR3 is 16 residues. The V segment lost 3 bases and the J segment 3 bases; nucleotides outside the gene matches: 5. Here the CDR3 reads CASSDTRQGDTGELFF. DNA for the CDR3: TGTGCCAGCAGTGATACGAGACAGGGGGACACCGGGGAGCTGTTTTTT.

This rearrangement joins TRBV28 to TRBJ1-5; perhaps TRBD1 as D (5 bases). Germline V lookup: CDR1 MDHEN, CDR2 SYDVKM. The length of the CDR3 is 14 residues. V was shortened by 3 bases and J by 4 bases, with 10 bases between the two germline ends. The CDR3 DNA reads as TGTGCCAGCAGTTTTTTGACAGATAATCAGCCCCAGCATTTT. Translated: CASSFLTDNQPQHF.

The chain is built from TRBV5-5 and TRBJ1-4, with D possibly matching TRBD1 (5 bases). Germline values: CDR1 SGHKS, CDR2 YYEKEE (reference sequence). The germline V and J ends were trimmed by 2 bases and 7 bases, with 9 bases remaining between them. This CDR3 is built from 13 residues. The CDR3 is CASSFLQGEKLFF. The DNA of the CDR3 is TGTGCCAGCAGCTTCCTTCAGGGTGAAAAACTGTTTTTT.

This clone has only a few counts. This chain joins TRBV5-6 and TRBJ2-1; 12 bases are a match to TRBD2. Trimming at V came to 3 bases and at J to 6 bases, leaving 7 bases not matched to a gene. The CDR3 covers 16 residues. Germline V gene sequence: CDR1 SGHDT, CDR2 YYEEEE. As DNA, the CDR3 is TGTGCCAGCAGCTCCTATGGGACTAGCGGGCGCAATGAGCAGTTCTTC. Amino acids: CASSSYGTSGRNEQFF.

The V call is TRBV5-4, the J call TRBJ1-1; 8 positions agree with TRBD1. Germline V gives CDR1 SGHNT, CDR2 YYREEE (reference sequence). The CDR3 consists of 17 residues. V dropped 4 bases and J dropped 2; count of bases not matched to a gene: 13. The CDR3: CASSPTLRQGYNTEAFF. CDR3 DNA: TGTGCCAGCAGCCCTACTCTGAGACAGGGGTATAACACTGAAGCTTTCTTT.

This chain links TRBV15 with TRBJ1-2, with D unresolved. Germline CDR1 reads LNHNV; CDR2 reads YYDKDF (reference sequence). The CDR3 has 15 residues. The V end lost 0 bases, the J end lost 2 bases, and 10 bases lay between the germline ends. The CDR3: CATSRDIGENYGYTF. The CDR3 DNA follows: TGTGCCACCAGCAGAGATATCGGGGAGAACTATGGCTACACCTTC.

The genes are TRBV5-5 and TRBJ1-2; D gene ambiguous. Trimming removed 2 bases from V and 1 base from J, with 9 bases in between. The CDR3 covers 14 residues. Germline CDR1 is SGHKS and CDR2 is YYEKEE (reference sequence). CDR3 amino acids: CASSLAGSNYGYTF. CDR3 bases: TGTGCCAGCAGCTTAGCCGGGAGTAACTATGGCTACACCTTC.

This chain connects TRBV20-1 to TRBJ2-7, with TRBD2 matching over 8 bases. The CDR3 is 11 amino acids. The trim removed 3 bases at V and 5 bases at J, leaving 0 bases unmatched. In germline, CDR1 is DFQATT, CDR2 SNEGSKA (reference sequence). CDR3 residues: CSARTSDEQYF. In DNA, the CDR3 is TGCAGTGCTAGGACTAGCGACGAGCAGTACTTC.

This chain uses TRBV4-3 with TRBJ1-2; no clear D gene. V lost 1 base, J lost 1 base, and 16 bases lay in between. Per germline, CDR1 LGHNA and CDR2 YSLEER. This CDR3 is 17 amino acids long. For the CDR3, the DNA is TGCGCCAGCAGCCAAGTTCGTTCCGGGGTCCGTAACTATGGCTACACCTTC. It translates to CASSQVRSGVRNYGYTF.

CDR3 sequence reads: CASSPRLAGAFDEQYF. CDR3 in DNA: TGTGCCAGCAGCCCTAGACTAGCGGGAGCATTCGACGAGCAGTACTTC. V gene TRBV9 combines with J gene TRBJ2-7; 12 positions match TRBD2. CDR3 length: 16 residues. Unmatched junction bases numbered 10, after V lost 4 bases and J lost 5 bases. The V gene's germline CDR1 is SGDLS and CDR2 YYNGEE. The variable domain in full, completed from reference TRBV9 and TRBJ2-7, reads DSGVTQTPKHLITATGQRVTLRCSPRSGDLSVYWYQQSLDQGLQFLIQYYNGEERAKGNILERFSAQQFPDLHSELNLSSLELGDSALYFCASSPRLAGAFDEQYFGPGTRLTVT.

The CDR3 here is CATSIPLAGVSTDTQYF. DNA for the CDR3: TGTGCCACCAGCATCCCACTAGCGGGAGTAAGCACAGATACGCAGTATTTT. V is TRBV15 and J is TRBJ2-3, with 11 bases identical to TRBD2. Trimming cost V 4 bases and J 0 bases; bases outside gene matches: 6. Germline V lookup: CDR1 LNHNV, CDR2 YYDKDF (reference sequence). The CDR3 extends over 17 amino acids.

The rearrangement links TRBV28 to TRBJ1-5; 8 positions match TRBD1. CDR1 is MDHEN and CDR2 is SYDVKM in the germline V gene. The CDR3 is 15 amino acids. J lost 5 bases, V lost 5 bases, and 8 bases had no gene match. The chain's CDR3 is CASSPTGQGHQPQHF. CDR3 sequence (DNA): TGTGCCAGCAGTCCAACTGGACAGGGCCATCAGCCCCAGCATTTT.

J is TRBJ2-1 and V is TRBV6-1; perhaps TRBD2 as D (6 bases). Germline-derived CDR1 and CDR2 are MNHNS and SASEGT. V was shortened by 0 bases and J by 1 base, with 10 bases between the two germline ends. This CDR3 is built from 16 residues. The CDR3 loop is CASSEAPGVSYNEQFF. DNA for the CDR3: TGTGCCAGCAGTGAAGCTCCGGGGGTATCCTACAATGAGCAGTTCTTC.

V is TRBV6-2 or TRBV6-3 and J is TRBJ2-5; 11 bases match TRBD2. Germline V CDR1 and CDR2: MNHEY, SVGEGT. The length of the CDR3 is 15 residues. With 2 bases clipped from V and 5 bases from J, the junction kept 4 bases outside the gene matches. CDR3 sequence reads: CASSYLAGGGETQYF. In nucleotides, the CDR3 is TGTGCCAGCAGTTACCTAGCGGGAGGAGGGGAGACCCAGTACTTC.

The chain combines TRBV21-1 with TRBJ2-1; TRBD2, the table's D call, lacks a check against the DNA. TRBV21-1 is a listed pseudogene. The CDR3 runs 19 residues. DNA of the CDR3: TGTGCCAGCAGCAAAGACGGGAGGGGTAGCGGGAGGAGTAGCAATGAGCAGTTCTTC. This gives the protein CASSKDGRGSGRSSNEQFF.

As DNA, the CDR3 is TGCAGCGTCACGACTAGCGTCTACAATGAGCAGTTCTTC. It specifies CSVTTSVYNEQFF. The chain combines TRBV29-1 with TRBJ2-1, with TRBD2 identical over 8 bases. The CDR3 extends over 13 amino acids. Germline V gives CDR1 SQVTM, CDR2 ANQGSEA. V gave up 6 bases and J gave up 3 bases; unmatched junction bases: 4.

The chain carries TRBV24-1 and TRBJ2-7; 11 bases line up with TRBD2. Germline V gives CDR1 KGHDR, CDR2 SFDVKD. The CDR3 totals 15 residues. With 4 bases clipped from V and 1 base from J, the junction kept 2 bases outside the gene matches. The CDR3 DNA follows: TGTGCCACCAGTGACGGGACTAGCGGATCCTACGAGCAGTACTTC. This encodes CATSDGTSGSYEQYF.

The rearrangement links TRBV30 to TRBJ2-1; perhaps TRBD2 as D (5 bases). Germline V gene sequence: CDR1 GTSNPN, CDR2 SVGIG (reference sequence). This CDR3 is built from 14 residues. Trimming shortened V by 1 base and J by 0 bases, and 7 bases separated the two germline ends. The CDR3 DNA is TGTGCCTGGAGTGGTAGCGACTCCTACAATGAGCAGTTCTTC. Translation gives CAWSGSDSYNEQFF.

J is TRBJ2-1 and V is TRBV2, with D tentatively TRBD2 (5 bases). Germline V gene sequence: CDR1 SNHLY, CDR2 FYNNEI. V was clipped by 10 bases and J by 7 bases, with 17 bases between them. The CDR3 loop spans 13 amino acids. The CDR3 DNA reads as TGTGCCAACTCCAAGGACTCTGGGAATGAGCAGTTCTTC. Translation gives CANSKDSGNEQFF.